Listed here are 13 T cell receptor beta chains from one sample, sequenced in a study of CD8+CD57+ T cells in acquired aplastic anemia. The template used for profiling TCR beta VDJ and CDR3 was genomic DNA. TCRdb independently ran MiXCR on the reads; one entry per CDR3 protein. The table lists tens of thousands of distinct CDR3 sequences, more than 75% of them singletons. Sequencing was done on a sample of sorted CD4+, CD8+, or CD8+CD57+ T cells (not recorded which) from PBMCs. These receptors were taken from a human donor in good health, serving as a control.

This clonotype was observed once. The chain's CDR3 is CASSSDPGANVLTF. Written as DNA, the CDR3 is TGTGCCAGCAGCTCAGACCCTGGGGCCAACGTCCTGACTTTC. The genes are TRBV11-2 and TRBJ2-6; D not resolved. CDR1 and CDR2 (germline): SGHAT, FQNNGV. Trimming shortened V by 4 bases and J by 2 bases, and 6 bases separated the two germline ends. This CDR3 region has 14 residues.

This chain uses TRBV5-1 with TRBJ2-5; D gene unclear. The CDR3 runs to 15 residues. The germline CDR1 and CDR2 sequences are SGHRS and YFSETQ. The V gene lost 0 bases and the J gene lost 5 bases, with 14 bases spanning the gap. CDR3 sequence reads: CASSLARDPGETQYF. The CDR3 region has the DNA TGCGCCAGCAGCTTGGCGAGAGACCCCGGGGAGACCCAGTACTTC.

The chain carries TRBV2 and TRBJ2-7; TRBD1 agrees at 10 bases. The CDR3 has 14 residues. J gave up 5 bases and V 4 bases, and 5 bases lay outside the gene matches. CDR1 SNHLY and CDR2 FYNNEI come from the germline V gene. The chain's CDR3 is CASSGGTGVHEQYF. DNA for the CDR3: TGTGCCAGCAGTGGCGGGACAGGGGTCCACGAGCAGTACTTC.

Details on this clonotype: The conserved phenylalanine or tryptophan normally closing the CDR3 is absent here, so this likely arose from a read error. In nucleotides, the CDR3 is TGTGCCACCAGCAGAGATCTCCAACAGGGTAACGAGCAGTACTCC. Translating it yields CATSRDLQQGNEQYS. The chain combines TRBV15 with TRBJ2-7; a possible D gene is TRBD1 (6 bases). This CDR3 has 15 amino acids. The germline CDR1 and CDR2 sequences are LNHNV and YYDKDF (reference sequence). Deletions cut 0 bases from V and 5 bases from J, with 14 bases between.

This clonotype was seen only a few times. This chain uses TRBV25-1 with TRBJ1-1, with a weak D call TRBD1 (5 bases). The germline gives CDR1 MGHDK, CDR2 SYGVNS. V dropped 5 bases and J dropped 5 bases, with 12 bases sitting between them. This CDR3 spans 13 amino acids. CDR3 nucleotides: TGTGCCAGCAGTCGGGGATGGGGGACTGAAGCTTTCTTT. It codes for CASSRGWGTEAFF. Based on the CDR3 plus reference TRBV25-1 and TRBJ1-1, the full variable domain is EADIYQTPRYLVIGTGKKITLECSQTMGHDKMYWYQQDPGMELHLIHYSYGVNSTEKGDLSSESTVSRIRTEHFPLTLESARPSHTSQYLCASSRGWGTEAFFGQGTRLTVV.

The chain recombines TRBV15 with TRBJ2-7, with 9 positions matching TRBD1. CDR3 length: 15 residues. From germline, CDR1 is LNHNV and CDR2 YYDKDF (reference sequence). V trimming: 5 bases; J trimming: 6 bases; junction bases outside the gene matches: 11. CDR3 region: CATSGGGQGEAEQYF. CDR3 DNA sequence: TGTGCCACCAGCGGAGGGGGACAGGGTGAGGCCGAGCAGTACTTC.

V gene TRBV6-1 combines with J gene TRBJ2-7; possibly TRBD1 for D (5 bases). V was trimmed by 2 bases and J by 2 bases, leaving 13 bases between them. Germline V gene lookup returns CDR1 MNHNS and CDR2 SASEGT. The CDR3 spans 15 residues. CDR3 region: CASSEFWGPAYEQYF. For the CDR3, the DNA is TGTGCCAGCAGTGAATTCTGGGGCCCCGCCTACGAGCAGTACTTC.

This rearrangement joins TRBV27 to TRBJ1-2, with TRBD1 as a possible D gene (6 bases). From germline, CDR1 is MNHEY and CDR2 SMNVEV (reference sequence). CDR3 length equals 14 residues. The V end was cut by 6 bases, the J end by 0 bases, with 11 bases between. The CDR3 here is CASSRGRTNYGYTF. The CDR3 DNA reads TGTGCCAGCAGCAGGGGACGGACTAACTATGGCTACACCTTC.

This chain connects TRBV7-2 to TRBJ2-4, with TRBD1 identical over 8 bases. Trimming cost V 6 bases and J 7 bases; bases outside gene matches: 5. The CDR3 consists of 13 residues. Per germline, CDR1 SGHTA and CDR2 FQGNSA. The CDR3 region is CASRRTGPNIQYF. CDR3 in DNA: TGTGCCAGCAGGCGGACAGGGCCCAACATTCAGTACTTC.

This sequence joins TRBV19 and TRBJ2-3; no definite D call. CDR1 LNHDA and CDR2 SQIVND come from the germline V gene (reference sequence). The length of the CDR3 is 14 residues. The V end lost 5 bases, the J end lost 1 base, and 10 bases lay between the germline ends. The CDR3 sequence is CASSSPRGTDTQYF. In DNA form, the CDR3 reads TGTGCCAGTAGTTCCCCCCGGGGCACAGATACGCAGTATTTT.

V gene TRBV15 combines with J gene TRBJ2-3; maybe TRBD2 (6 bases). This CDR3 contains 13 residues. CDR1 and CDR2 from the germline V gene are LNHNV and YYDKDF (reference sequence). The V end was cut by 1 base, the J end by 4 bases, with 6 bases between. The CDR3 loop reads CATSRAGADTQYF. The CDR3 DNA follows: TGTGCCACCAGCAGAGCGGGGGCAGATACGCAGTATTTT.

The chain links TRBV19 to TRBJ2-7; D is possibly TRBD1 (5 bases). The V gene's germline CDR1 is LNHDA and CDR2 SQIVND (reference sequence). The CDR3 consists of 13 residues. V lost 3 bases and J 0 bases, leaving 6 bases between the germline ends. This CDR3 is CASSIDSSYEQYF. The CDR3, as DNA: TGTGCCAGTAGTATTGACAGCTCCTACGAGCAGTACTTC.

The CDR3 region is CASTNRADTEQFF. DNA for the CDR3: TGTGCCAGCACGAATCGAGCGGACACTGAGCAGTTCTTC. The chain has TRBV25-1 and TRBJ2-1; D assignment may be TRBD1 or TRBD2 (5 bases each). The V gene's germline CDR1 is MGHDK and CDR2 SYGVNS. This CDR3 is built from 13 residues. Trimming left V 7 bases short and J 9 bases short, with 16 bases between. The full variable domain, its missing parts supplied by reference TRBV25-1 and TRBJ2-1, is EADIYQTPRYLVIGTGKKITLECSQTMGHDKMYWYQQDPGMELHLIHYSYGVNSTEKGDLSSESTVSRIRTEHFPLTLESARPSHTSQYLCASTNRADTEQFFGPGTRLTVL.